A single TCR beta chain is shown here with its context. Its binding antigen is unknown. Base quality data are lacking; no much larger clone is found one base away. V lost 3 bases and J lost 6 bases; the stretch between them is 13 bases long. The germline V gene supplies CDR1 MGHDK and CDR2 SYGVNS. From the cysteine up to the phenylalanine, the CDR3 has a length of 14 residues. Of all the DNA, just the CDR3 is kept, 42 bases in frame from base 1. This specimen comes from a study of blood T cell repertoires in COVID-19 (dated by TCRdb to 2019 to 2021). The study in broad terms: The collaborator samples originated in the United States, Italy and Spain and spanned the acute and convalescent phases of COVID-19. HLA class I and class II types, where available, came from metadata supplied by the sample provider rather than from assay-based typing. A freely available public database, intended as a resource for researchers studying the immune response to SARS-CoV-2, is where the repertoires were released. The material from the prospective study consisted of cDNA or gDNA derived from T cells, B-cell-depleted T cells, or PBMCs. Subjects who had been exposed to COVID-19, were actively infected with it, or had recovered from it provided the deeply sampled blood TCRbeta repertoires that made up the dataset. The samples were drawn from two sources: the first 160 participants of the ongoing ImmuneRACE study, and 1,000 to 1,500 subjects contributed by 6 global collaborators. Nearly every sample came with metadata listing a de-identified subject ID, COVID-19 status, age in years and sex. Study-wide conclusions, independent of this receptor: Clinical and demographic metadata were provided uncurated, with the amount varying by source and participant.

The immunoSEQ Assay, a bias-controlled multiplex PCR, was used to amplify TCRbeta CDR3 regions from genomic DNA. Concerning the study's data processing: The number of nucleated cells in each sample was estimated from the amplification of reference gene primers within the assay. Sequence reads were collapsed and filtered to measure the absolute abundance of every unique TCRbeta CDR3 rearrangement. For each sample, productive Simpson clonality was calculated by taking the square root of Simpson's diversity index across productive rearrangements. The clones in this table, taken by TCRdb from immuneACCESS, are in-frame only. Not every clone is retained; where verified, under half of the shortfall comes from an unresolved V gene, and the cause of the rest is unknown. V, J and clone size are those of that table, while D and trimming were read from the DNA. The sample contains roughly 670,000 clones, approximately 90% of them found a single time. The ten largest clones capture more than 0.25% of the sample.

Collaborating institutions collected whole blood in K2EDTA tubes following their own protocols. For TCRbeta analysis, collaborators shipped samples in one of three forms: frozen whole blood, isolated PBMCs, or DNA extracted from either of those sample types. Sequencing used peripheral blood. This clonotype was obtained from a woman younger than 30 with acute or convalescent COVID-19. Here the chain combines TRBV25-1 and TRBJ2-3; TRBD2 is a possible D gene, resting on 6 matching bases. The sequence in DNA is TGTGCCAGCAGTGATGCCCGGGGGATGGATACGCAGTATTTT. It translates to CASSDARGMDTQYF.